This T cell receptor beta chain was observed in a study of CD8 T cells in ankylosing spondylitis (dated by TCRdb to about 2017). About the full investigation: T cell receptor beta repertoires were profiled in healthy donors and ankylosing spondylitis patients so that disease-linked TCR variants could be found. The whole study cohort included some 100 healthy donors and 20 to 30 ankylosing spondylitis patients. Peripheral blood was sampled, and synovial fluid was also collected from ankylosing spondylitis patients.

With respect to this clonotype: Which antigen it targets is not known. Base qualities are not recorded, but no much larger clone differs from it by a single base.

Reads for this sample came from an Illumina HiSeq 2500. Quantitative 5'-RACE with molecular barcodes was used to prepare TCR beta libraries. In the authors' own workflow: Disease-linked TCR variants were identified with a new computational method built on a probabilistic model of VDJ rearrangement. The public reads were reprocessed in TCRdb via fastp at Q25 and MiXCR, keeping in-frame beta chains. Rows matching on CDR3 protein sequence are summarized as one entry with the most common DNA and genes. What appears here as the V and J calls and clone size reflects TCRdb's work, not the paper's. This sample holds 670,000 or so distinct CDR3 sequences; roughly 19% were observed only once. The ten most abundant clones make up around 20% of the sample. Findings and caveats that apply to the study as a whole: Blood from ankylosing spondylitis patients appeared to be characterized by a TCR beta motif made up of several highly homologous amino acid variants. The disease-linked clones were reported to be significantly enriched in matched synovial fluid samples from ankylosing spondylitis patients. The disease-linked clones had a CD8+ phenotype and were found at relatively low frequencies in peripheral blood. Some motif variants were previously reported in synovial fluid and blood of reactive arthritis patients, suggesting common disease-initiation mechanisms.

Taken from cysteine to phenylalanine, the CDR3 has 13 residues. The CDR3 DNA has 39 bases and is translated from base 1. At the junction V is shortened by 3 bases and J by 0 bases, with 6 bases in between. Sequenced material: blood, either unsorted or a sorted T cell fraction (not recorded which). The rearranged chain carries TRBV12-3 or TRBV12-4 and TRBJ2-7; the D gene lacks a confident call. This sequence was found in a male donor with ankylosing spondylitis. The nucleotide sequence is given as TGTGCCAGCAGTTTGTGGAACTCCTACGAGCAGTACTTC. The encoded protein is CASSLWNSYEQYF.